This T cell receptor beta chain originates from a study of blood T cell repertoires in COVID-19. Researchers sorted participants into cohorts using their self-reported clinical history. Germline V gives CDR1 SGHTA, CDR2 FQGNSA. This CDR3 comprises 15 residues. V gave up 3 bases and J gave up 5 bases, with 14 bases separating them. This clone came up a few times. Authors' analysis steps: Estimates of nucleated cell counts were drawn from the amplification of reference gene primers. Clones were sequenced by immunoSEQ multiplex PCR, and TCRdb holds only the in-frame ones, with some missing. V and J calls and clone size are given by that table; D and trimming were obtained from the DNA. Here the sample spans just over 300,000 clones, around 90% being singletons.

This TCR derives from a young woman with acute COVID-19. V usage is TRBV7-2 and J usage is TRBJ1-5, with D uncertain. The sequenced material came from PBMCs or T cells enriched from blood (not recorded which). In DNA, the CDR3 is TGTGCCAGCAGCTTTATGGAGGGCCCCGATCAGCCCCAGCATTTT. Its translation: CASSFMEGPDQPQHF.